The rows below give T cell receptor beta chains drawn from one sample of a study of tissue T cells after allogeneic stem cell transplantation. TCRdb keeps only in-frame clones here, not all; method: immunoSEQ multiplex PCR. Among approximately 30,000 clones listed, 85% were seen once. Sample: blood, taken before transplantation. All receptors come from a woman aged 18 to 50 who later had graft-versus-host disease after an allogeneic stem cell transplant. CDR3s include the opening cysteine and the closing phenylalanine or tryptophan. Fields, in order: D gene, clone size, V gene, J gene, CDR3 DNA, CDR3 protein. The D gene is left open where the match is weak. A row's size may be missing; if present it is once, few, many or a size class.

NA,NA,TRBV20-1,TRBJ2-1,TGCAGTGCTAGGAAGAACAATGAGCAGTTCTTC,CSARKNNEQFF
NA,NA,TRBV5-6,TRBJ1-2,TGTGCCAGCAGCCCCGGCGATCACTCCTATGGCTACACCTTC,CASSPGDHSYGYTF
TRBD1,NA,TRBV10-3,TRBJ2-3,TGTGCCATCAGCCCGGGACAGGCCCACACAGATACGCAGTATTTT,CAISPGQAHTDTQYF
TRBD1,NA,TRBV7-8,TRBJ2-7,TGTGCCAGCAGCTTAAGGGCCAGGAGGACAGGGCTATACGAGCAGTACTTC,CASSLRARRTGLYEQYF
NA,NA,TRBV19,TRBJ2-7,TGTGCCAGTAGTTACGGGATTAACTACGAGCAGTACTTC,CASSYGINYEQYF
NA,NA,TRBV19,TRBJ1-1,TGTGTCCAAAGGGTCGGGGGTGATTGGAACACTGAAGCTTTCTTT,CVQRVGGDWNTEAFF
NA,NA,TRBV19,TRBJ1-1,TGTGCCAGTAGTATAGGGCAGGGGTACACTGAAGCTTTCTTT,CASSIGQGYTEAFF
NA,NA,TRBV10-3,TRBJ2-5,TGTGCCATCAAATCGGACACGCAAGAGACCCAGTACTTC,CAIKSDTQETQYF
TRBD2,NA,TRBV5-1,TRBJ2-1,TGCGCCAGCAGCTTTCAAGGGCGGGAGTATGAGCAGTTCTTC,CASSFQGREYEQFF
TRBD1,NA,TRBV6-5,TRBJ1-1,TGTGCCAGCACTTCCCAACAGGGGTTGAACACTGAAGCTTTCTTT,CASTSQQGLNTEAFF
NA,NA,TRBV6-4,TRBJ1-1,TGTGCCAGCAGTGGGGAGATGAACACTGAAGCTTTCTTT,CASSGEMNTEAFF
NA,NA,TRBV7-9,TRBJ2-7,TGTGCCAGCAGCTCCGTAAGCTACGAGCAGTACTTC,CASSSVSYEQYF
NA,NA,TRBV7-2,TRBJ1-6,TGTGCCAGCAGCGCCTTCTCTGGACAGAAGTATAATTCACCCCTCCACTTT,CASSAFSGQKYNSPLHF
NA,NA,TRBV27,TRBJ1-5,TGTGCCAGCAGTTTTTTGGGGTCCGGACAGCCCCAGCATTTT,CASSFLGSGQPQHF
NA,few,TRBV6-4,TRBJ1-5,TGTGCCAGCCCCCGGGGGGTTCAGCCCCAGCATTTT,CASPRGVQPQHF
NA,NA,TRBV28,TRBJ1-3,TGTGCCAGCAGAGGGGGAGGCCTAGGTGTTGGAAACACCATATATTTT,CASRGGGLGVGNTIYF
NA,once,TRBV9,TRBJ2-2,TGTGCCAGCAGCGTAGCCCCGGACACCGGGGAGCTGTTTTTT,CASSVAPDTGELFF
NA,NA,TRBV3-1/TRBV3-2,TRBJ2-4,TGTGCCAGCAGCCAAAAGAATCTGGACATTCAGTACTTC,CASSQKNLDIQYF
TRBD1,NA,TRBV4-1,TRBJ1-6,TGCGCCAGCAGCCAAGAGGGGACAGGGGCGATCTGGGATGGGTCCTATAATTCACCCCTCCACTTT,CASSQEGTGAIWDGSYNSPLHF
NA,NA,TRBV28,TRBJ1-3,TGTGCCAGCAGTTTAAAGGGTGCCGGAAACACCATATATTTT,CASSLKGAGNTIYF
NA,NA,TRBV5-5,TRBJ1-4,TGTGCCAGCAGCTTGGAAGGGCATAGTCGGGAAAAACTGTTTTTT,CASSLEGHSREKLFF
NA,NA,TRBV9,TRBJ2-7,TGTGCCAGCAGCAAGGACATCTACTCCTACGAGCAGTACTTC,CASSKDIYSYEQYF
TRBD1,NA,TRBV7-2,TRBJ1-1,TGTGCCAGCAGCTTAATCCGGACAGGGGTTGAAGCTTTCTTT,CASSLIRTGVEAFF
TRBD1,NA,TRBV19,TRBJ1-5,TGTGCCAGTAGTGCCGGGACAGCTTCCAATCAGCCCCAGCATTTT,CASSAGTASNQPQHF
NA,NA,TRBV6-5,TRBJ2-3,TGTGCCAGCAGTACCCGCGGACAAAACACAGATACGCAGTATTTT,CASSTRGQNTDTQYF
TRBD1,NA,TRBV29-1,TRBJ1-1,TGCAGCGGTATTAAGGGGGCTGGTGGGAAAAATGAAGCTTTCTTT,CSGIKGAGGKNEAFF
NA,NA,TRBV5-1,TRBJ1-1,TGCGCCAGCAGCCCGGGAGGGTCCACTGAAGCTTTCTTT,CASSPGGSTEAFF
NA,NA,TRBV5-1,TRBJ1-1,TGCGCCAGCAGCTTGGAATCCGGATACAACACTGAAGCTTTCTTT,CASSLESGYNTEAFF
NA,NA,TRBV5-1,TRBJ2-7,TGCGCCAGCAGCTTGGAAGGCAGGGCCTACGAGCAGTACTTC,CASSLEGRAYEQYF
TRBD1,once,TRBV28,TRBJ1-4,TGTGCCAGCAGGCCAGGGGGGGCTAATGAAAAACTGTTTTTT,CASRPGGANEKLFF
TRBD2,NA,TRBV5-1,TRBJ2-7,TGCGCCAGCAGCGAGGGACTAGCGGGAGGCGAGCAGTACTTC,CASSEGLAGGEQYF
NA,NA,TRBV24-1,TRBJ2-3,TGTGCCACCAGTGACATCAGACGAACAGATACGCAGTATTTT,CATSDIRRTDTQYF
TRBD2,NA,TRBV19,TRBJ2-1,TGTGCCAGTAGCCCCTGGGAGCGGGAGGGCCGATACAATGAGCAGTTCTTC,CASSPWEREGRYNEQFF
NA,NA,TRBV5-4,TRBJ1-6,TGTGCCAGCAGCCGTGAGGGGAATTCACCCCTCCACTTT,CASSREGNSPLHF
NA,NA,TRBV2,TRBJ1-4,TGTGCCAGCAGTGTTCAACCAACTAATGAAAAACTGTTTTTT,CASSVQPTNEKLFF
TRBD1,NA,TRBV9,TRBJ2-1,TGTGCCAGCAGCGTCCTTACAGGGGGAGACTCCTACAATGAGCAGTTCTTC,CASSVLTGGDSYNEQFF
TRBD1,once,TRBV6-5,TRBJ1-1,TGTGCCAGCAGTTCTCCAGGAACAGGGGGTCGGACTGAAGCTTTCTTT,CASSSPGTGGRTEAFF
TRBD1,NA,TRBV19,TRBJ1-1,TGTGCCAGTAGTACGGGACAGCCCTTTTTGTACACTGAAGCTTTCTTT,CASSTGQPFLYTEAFF
NA,NA,TRBV7-9,TRBJ2-3,TGTGCCAGCAGCTACCTCCTCGGCGGGAAGGGAGATACGCAGTATTTT,CASSYLLGGKGDTQYF
TRBD2,NA,TRBV5-1,TRBJ2-7,TGCGCCAGCAGCTTAACTAGCGGGAGTGGCGAGCAGTACTTC,CASSLTSGSGEQYF
NA,NA,TRBV6-5,TRBJ1-4,TGTGCCAGCAGTTCTCACCTAATTTCAACTAATGAAAAACTGTTTTTT,CASSSHLISTNEKLFF